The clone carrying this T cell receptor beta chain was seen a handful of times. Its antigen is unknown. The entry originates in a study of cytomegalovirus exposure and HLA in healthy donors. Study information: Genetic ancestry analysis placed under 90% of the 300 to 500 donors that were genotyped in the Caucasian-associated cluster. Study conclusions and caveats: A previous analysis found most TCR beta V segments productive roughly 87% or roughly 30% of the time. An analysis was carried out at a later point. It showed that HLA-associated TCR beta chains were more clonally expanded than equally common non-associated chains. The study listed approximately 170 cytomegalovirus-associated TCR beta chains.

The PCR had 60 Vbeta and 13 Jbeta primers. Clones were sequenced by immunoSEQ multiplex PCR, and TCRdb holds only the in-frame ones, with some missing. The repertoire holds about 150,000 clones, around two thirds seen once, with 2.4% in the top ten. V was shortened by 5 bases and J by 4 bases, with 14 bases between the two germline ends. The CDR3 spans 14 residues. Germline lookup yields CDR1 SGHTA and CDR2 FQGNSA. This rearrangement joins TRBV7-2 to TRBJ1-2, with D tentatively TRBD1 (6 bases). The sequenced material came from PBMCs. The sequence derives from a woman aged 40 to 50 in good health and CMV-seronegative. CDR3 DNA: TGTGCCAGCAGCCCTCAGGGGCAAGGCTATGGCTACACCTTC. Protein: CASSPQGQGYGYTF.